The clone carrying this T cell receptor beta chain was seen at least ten times. The antigen is undetermined. Amplification targeted TCR beta CDR3 regions from RNA transcripts. An initial round of RT-PCR targeting the TCR CDR3 relied on the HTBI primer set. TCRdb reanalysed the multiplex PCR reads using MiXCR and keeps one entry per CDR3 protein. The data contain about 59,000 distinct CDR3 sequences, approximately 50% of them seen just once; the ten biggest clones take up roughly 3.3%. Extraction of PBMCs used 9 to 10 ml of fresh peripheral blood. Unmatched junction bases numbered 6, after V lost 0 bases and J lost 2 bases. The V gene's germline CDR1 is SGHAT and CDR2 FQNNGV. This CDR3 contains 16 residues. This specimen belongs to a study of T cells in Graves' hyperthyroidism and ophthalmopathy. At the level of the study: It was at initial diagnosis, before any treatment, that peripheral blood was collected.

Overall study results and limits: Ophthalmopathy was separated from stable hyperthyroidism by a 13 V-J model.

The J gene is TRBJ2-5, the V gene TRBV11-2, with TRBD2 matching 7 bases. Sequenced material: blood. This TCR was sampled from a woman aged 55-69 years with Graves' ophthalmopathy. The CDR3 region has the DNA TGTGCCAGCAGCTTAGACCTCCTGGGGGGGCAAGAGACCCAGTACTTC. This encodes CASSLDLLGGQETQYF.